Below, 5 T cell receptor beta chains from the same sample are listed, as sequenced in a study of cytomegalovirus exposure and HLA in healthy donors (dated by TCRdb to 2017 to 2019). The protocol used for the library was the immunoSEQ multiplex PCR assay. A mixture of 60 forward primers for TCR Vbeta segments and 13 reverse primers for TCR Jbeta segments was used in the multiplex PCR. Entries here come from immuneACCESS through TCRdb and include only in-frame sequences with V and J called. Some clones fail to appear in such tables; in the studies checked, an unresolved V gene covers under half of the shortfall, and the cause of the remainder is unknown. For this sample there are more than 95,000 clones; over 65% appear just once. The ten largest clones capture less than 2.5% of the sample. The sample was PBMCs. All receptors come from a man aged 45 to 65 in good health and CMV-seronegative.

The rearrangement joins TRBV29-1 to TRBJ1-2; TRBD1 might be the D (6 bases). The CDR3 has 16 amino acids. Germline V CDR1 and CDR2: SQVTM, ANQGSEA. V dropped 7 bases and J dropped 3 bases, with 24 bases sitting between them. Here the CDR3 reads CSATVASGVSDYGYTF. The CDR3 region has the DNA TGCAGCGCCACTGTGGCCTCAGGGGTTTCTGACTATGGCTACACCTTC.

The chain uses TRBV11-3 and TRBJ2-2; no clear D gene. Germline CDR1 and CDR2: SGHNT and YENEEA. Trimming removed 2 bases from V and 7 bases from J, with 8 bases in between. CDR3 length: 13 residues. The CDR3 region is CASSLHGGGELFF. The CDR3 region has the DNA TGTGCCAGCAGCTTACACGGCGGCGGGGAGCTGTTTTTT.

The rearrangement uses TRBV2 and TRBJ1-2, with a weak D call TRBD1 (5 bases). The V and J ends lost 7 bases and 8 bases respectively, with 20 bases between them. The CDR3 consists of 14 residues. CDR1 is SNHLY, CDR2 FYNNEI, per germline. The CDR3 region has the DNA TGTGCCAGCATCGGAGGGGTACCCCCCCGAGGCTACACCTTC. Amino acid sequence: CASIGGVPPRGYTF.

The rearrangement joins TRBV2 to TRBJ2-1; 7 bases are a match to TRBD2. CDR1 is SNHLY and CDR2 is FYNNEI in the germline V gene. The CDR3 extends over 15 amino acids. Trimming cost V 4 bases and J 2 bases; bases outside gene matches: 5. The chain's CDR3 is CASSGGAGAYNEQFF. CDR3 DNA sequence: TGTGCCAGCAGTGGAGGGGCGGGAGCCTACAATGAGCAGTTCTTC.

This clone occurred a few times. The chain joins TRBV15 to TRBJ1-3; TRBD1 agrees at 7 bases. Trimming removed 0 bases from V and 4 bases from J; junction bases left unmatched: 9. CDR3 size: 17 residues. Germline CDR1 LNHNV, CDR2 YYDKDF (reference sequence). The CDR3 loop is CATSRDSAGGRGNTIYF. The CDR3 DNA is TGTGCCACCAGCAGAGATTCCGCAGGGGGGCGGGGAAACACCATATATTTT.